What follows describes a single T cell receptor (beta chain). The antigen is not known. The entry originates in a study of shared clonotypes between healthy human individuals. Study background: The study enrolled two women and three men aged 18 to 49. General study results and limits: The study found lower generation probabilities in non-shared clonotypes than in those shared by all four donors. Clonotype sharing among the donors was expected to vary with sequencing depth.

TCRdb's table, derived via immunoSEQ multiplex PCR, lists solely in-frame clones and lacks some. Here the sample spans over a million clones, about 77% being singletons. V was pared by 4 bases and J by 6 bases, with 5 bases between. The CDR3 loop spans 11 amino acids. In germline, CDR1 is ENHRY, CDR2 SYGVKD. Nashville, Tennessee was home to all donors, who were Caucasian adults. V usage is TRBV10-3 and J usage is TRBJ2-3; no reliable D call. Sequences were obtained from memory CD4+ T cells sorted from blood. Subset specified: CD45RA-negative fraction. The source is a man aged 18 to 35 in good health. This chain's CDR3 is CAISVGDTQYF. The DNA for the CDR3 is TGTGCCATCAGTGTCGGGGATACGCAGTATTTT.